This is a list of T cell receptor beta chains from one sample in a study of prognosis after radiotherapy for stage I lung cancer. TCRdb re-called the multiplex PCR reads with MiXCR, one entry per CDR3 protein. The sample comprises about 16,000 distinct CDR3 sequences, roughly 45% of which are singletons, and about 45% rests with the top ten. The material was PBMCs, obtained before or after stereotactic body radiation therapy (not recorded which). The receptors here all came from a donor at least 50 years old with non-small cell lung cancer. The CDR3 runs from the conserved cysteine through the conserved F or W. A D gene is named only where the DNA matches it firmly. Clone size is shown for a subset of rows, as once, few, many or a class of expanded clone.

j_gene | v_gene | abundance | d_gene | CDR3nt | CDR3aa
TRBJ2-1 | TRBV5-4 | few | . | TGTGCCAGCAGCCCAACAGGGACCTCCTACAATGAGCAGTTCTTC | CASSPTGTSYNEQFF
TRBJ1-2 | TRBV5-6 | many | TRBD1 | TGTGCCAGCAGCTTGACCAACAGGGGCGGCTATGGCTACACCTTC | CASSLTNRGGYGYTF
TRBJ1-2 | TRBV5-1 | medium-sized | . | TGCGCCAGCAGCTTAAAACAGGGAGGCTATGGCTACACCTTC | CASSLKQGGYGYTF
TRBJ1-4 | TRBV2 | many | TRBD1 | TGTGCCAGCAGGTTCGGGACAGGGGAAAAACTGTTTTTT | CASRFGTGEKLFF
TRBJ2-7 | TRBV24-1 | medium-sized | . | TGTGCCACCAGTGATTTGCCCGTCGACAACTACGAGCAGTACTTC | CATSDLPVDNYEQYF
TRBJ1-1 | TRBV27 | . | . | TGTGCCAGCAGTTTCGGTCCGAACACTGAAGCTTTCTTT | CASSFGPNTEAFF
TRBJ2-3 | TRBV3-1 | . | TRBD2 | TGTGCCAGCAGCACATCGACTAGCGGGATCACAGATACGCAGTATTTT | CASSTSTSGITDTQYF
TRBJ2-4 | TRBV6-1 | many | . | TGTGCCAGCAGTCGCGGGGTCTTAGCCAAAAACATTCAGTACTTC | CASSRGVLAKNIQYF
TRBJ2-1 | TRBV28 | many | . | TGTGCCAGCAGTTTTCTCCCTGGGGTCGCGGAGAGCTCCTACAATGAGCAGTTCTTC | CASSFLPGVAESSYNEQFF
TRBJ2-7 | TRBV6-8 | medium-sized | TRBD2 | TGTGCCAGCAGGAGTAGCGGGGTGCTCTCCTACGAGCAGTACTTC | CASRSSGVLSYEQYF
TRBJ2-7 | TRBV4-1 | . | . | TGCGCCAGCAGCCGTAGGCAGTCCTCCTACGAGCAGTACTTC | CASSRRQSSYEQYF
TRBJ1-1 | TRBV19 | . | TRBD1 | TGTGCCAGTAGTAGACAGGGGTCGGTCACTGAAGCTTTCTTT | CASSRQGSVTEAFF
TRBJ1-2 | TRBV28 | medium-sized | . | TGTGCCAGCAGTTCTCACAGGGAAATGGGGGGCTACACCTTC | CASSSHREMGGYTF
TRBJ1-1 | TRBV20-1 | . | . | TGCAGTGCTAACCCTGTGGGGAGGTACACTGAAGCTTTCTTT | CSANPVGRYTEAFF
TRBJ1-1 | TRBV6-1 | . | TRBD1 | TGTGCCATCAGTAAATCGGGACAGGGGGACACTGAAGCTTTCTTT | CAISKSGQGDTEAFF
TRBJ1-5 | TRBV19 | . | . | TGTGCCAGTAGTCCTGGGGTTAGTCAGCCCCAGCATTTT | CASSPGVSQPQHF
TRBJ2-7 | TRBV5-1 | many | TRBD1 | TGCGCCAGCAGCCGACAGGGGTTATCCTACGAGCAGTACTTC | CASSRQGLSYEQYF
TRBJ1-1 | TRBV27 | many | . | TGTGCCAGCAGCTGGGGGACGGGGGGGTTCCGTGGCACTGAAGCTTTCTTT | CASSWGTGGFRGTEAFF
TRBJ2-3 | TRBV6-1 | . | . | TGTGCCAGCAGTGAATTCAATGAGGGGTCCACATATACGCAGTATTTT | CASSEFNEGSTYTQYF
TRBJ1-6 | TRBV12-3/TRBV12-4 | few | . | TGTGCCAGCAGGAACGGAGTAGATTCACCCCTCCACTTT | CASRNGVDSPLHF
TRBJ1-6 | TRBV6-1 | . | . | TGTGCCAGCAGCTACGCCCAGAGCGGTTGTTCACCCCTCCACTTT | CASSYAQSGCSPLHF
TRBJ2-5 | TRBV20-1 | many | . | TGCAGTGCTGCTACCCAAGAGACCCAGTACTTC | CSAATQETQYF
TRBJ2-7 | TRBV9 | many | TRBD2 | TGTGCCAGCAGCGTAGCCAGCGGGGGGGCGTACGAGCAGTACTTC | CASSVASGGAYEQYF
TRBJ2-3 | TRBV7-9 | many | . | TGTGCCAGCAGCCCCGAGACAGATACGCAGTATTTT | CASSPETDTQYF
TRBJ2-5 | TRBV5-4 | . | . | TGTGCCAGCAGCTTCGCCACGGGACTCCCGGTTGAGACCCAGTACTTC | CASSFATGLPVETQYF
TRBJ1-5 | TRBV19 | . | . | TGTGCCAGTAGTATAGGGCCCAATCAGCCCCAGCATTTT | CASSIGPNQPQHF
TRBJ1-4 | TRBV7-9 | many | . | TGTGCCAGCAGCCGGGGGGGGCTTAATGAAAAACTGTTTTTT | CASSRGGLNEKLFF
TRBJ2-3 | TRBV6-1 | . | TRBD2 | TGTGCCAGCAGCCCTCGGACTAGCGGGATCACAGATACGCAGTATTTT | CASSPRTSGITDTQYF
TRBJ2-1 | TRBV27 | medium-sized | . | TGTGCCAGCAGCAGAGGGGCTACAGACAATGAGCAGTTCTTC | CASSRGATDNEQFF
TRBJ2-2 | TRBV2 | many | . | TGTGCCAGCAGTGAGCTAGAGCCGAACACCGGGGAGCTGTTTTTT | CASSELEPNTGELFF
TRBJ2-2 | TRBV6-1 | many | . | TGTGCCAGCAACGACAGGTCGAACACCGGGGAGCTGTTTTTT | CASNDRSNTGELFF
TRBJ1-2 | TRBV6-2/TRBV6-3 | . | . | TGTGCCAGCAGTTACTCCCTCTACCGGACAGACTATGGCTACACCTTC | CASSYSLYRTDYGYTF
TRBJ1-1 | TRBV9 | many | . | TGTGCCAGCAGTGAAACGGCAAACACTGAAGCTTTCTTT | CASSETANTEAFF
TRBJ1-5 | TRBV18 | many | . | TGTGCCAGCTCACCTGGGTCCACAAATCAGCCCCAGCATTTT | CASSPGSTNQPQHF
TRBJ1-1 | TRBV6-1 | many | . | TGTGCCACCAACGCAGGGACTACGAACACTGAAGCTTTCTTT | CATNAGTTNTEAFF
TRBJ1-1 | TRBV2 | . | . | TGTGCCAGCAGCCATTACAGGGACGAAGCTTTCTTT | CASSHYRDEAFF
TRBJ2-3 | TRBV7-7 | many | TRBD2 | TGTGCTAGCAGTAAAGGACTAGCATCAGATACGCAGTATTTT | CASSKGLASDTQYF
TRBJ2-7 | TRBV5-1 | . | . | TGCGCCAGCAGCTTGTACCCGACAGGCCCCTACGAGCAGTACTTC | CASSLYPTGPYEQYF
TRBJ1-5 | TRBV29-1 | many | . | TGCAGCGTTGCAACTCGGTCGGGGCTCAATCAGCCCCAGCATTTT | CSVATRSGLNQPQHF
TRBJ2-2 | TRBV19 | medium-sized | . | TGTGCCAGTAGTATAGGTAGACGGGGCCAAGGGGCCGGGGAGCTGTTTTTT | CASSIGRRGQGAGELFF
TRBJ2-5 | TRBV30 | many | . | TGTGCCTGGAGCACACCTACAGGGTTGGAGACCCAGTACTTC | CAWSTPTGLETQYF
TRBJ1-2 | TRBV29-1 | many | TRBD1 | TGCAGCGTTTCGGACAGGGGGCAGTTAGGTGGCTACACCTTC | CSVSDRGQLGGYTF
TRBJ2-3 | TRBV28 | once | TRBD2 | TGTGCCAGCAGTTCGGGAGCGGGAGAGTTCACAGATACGCAGTATTTT | CASSSGAGEFTDTQYF
TRBJ1-1 | TRBV7-9 | . | . | TGTGCCAGCAGCTCCAAAGGCCCACATGAAGCTCTCTTT | CASSSKGPHEALF
TRBJ1-2 | TRBV20-1 | . | TRBD1 | TGCAGTGCTAGAGATGACAGTAAAGCAAGACAGGGTGACTATGGCTACACCTTC | CSARDDSKARQGDYGYTF
TRBJ2-1 | TRBV28 | . | . | TGTGCCAGCAGTTTAAGGCAGTTCTCCTACAATGAGCAGTTCTTC | CASSLRQFSYNEQFF
TRBJ1-2 | TRBV5-1 | . | TRBD1 | TGCGCCAGCAGCGCCCCACAGGGGAGAGGCGGCTACACCTTC | CASSAPQGRGGYTF
TRBJ1-2 | TRBV19 | . | . | TGTGCCAGTGCCTTGGAGGGTGGCTATGGCTACACCTTC | CASALEGGYGYTF
TRBJ1-1 | TRBV11-2 | many | . | TGTGCCAGCAGCTTAGGGGGTAACACTGAAGCTTTCTTT | CASSLGGNTEAFF